This TCR beta chain derives from a study of T cell responses to AZD1222 COVID-19 vaccine. Turning to the study itself: Doses given second, at about 4 or about 12 weeks, were pooled. Whole-study findings and limits: Scientists sampled the repertoires only once the peak T cell response had passed. Targets within unmutated variant regions were reportedly found for nearly half of spike-specific TCRs. Along spike, vaccine-associated CD4 TCRs were found throughout, with dominance at 160-218 and 743-854.

Assay: immunoSEQ multiplex PCR; the TCRdb copy retains only in-frame clones and omits some. The sample shows approximately 79,000 clones, 80% to 90% of them seen only once. Note on this clone: Its antigen is unidentified.

Trimming at V came to 2 bases and at J to 12 bases, leaving 19 bases not matched to a gene. The germline V gene has CDR1 LNHDA and CDR2 SQIVND (reference sequence). CDR3 length: 17 amino acids. The receptor comes from an adult in good health. V and J are TRBV19 and TRBJ2-1; 7 positions agree with TRBD2. The sequenced sample was peripheral blood, obtained on day 0 of AZD1222 vaccination. The CDR3 sequence is CASSIRDYGPVGKTQFF. CDR3 bases: TGTGCCAGTAGTATAAGGGACTACGGGCCGGTCGGTAAAACGCAGTTCTTC.